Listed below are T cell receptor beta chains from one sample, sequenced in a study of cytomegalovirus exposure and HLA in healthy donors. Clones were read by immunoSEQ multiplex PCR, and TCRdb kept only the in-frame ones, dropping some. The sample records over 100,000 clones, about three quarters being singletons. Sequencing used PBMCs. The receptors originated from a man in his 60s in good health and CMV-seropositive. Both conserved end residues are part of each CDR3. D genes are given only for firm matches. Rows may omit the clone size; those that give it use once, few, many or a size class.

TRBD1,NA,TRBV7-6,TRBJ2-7,CASSPETWTGIFYEQYF,TGTGCCAGCAGCCCCGAAACCTGGACAGGGATATTCTACGAGCAGTACTTC
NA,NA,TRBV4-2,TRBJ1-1,CASSQAPTGMNTEAFF,TGTGCCAGCAGCCAAGCCCCCACGGGAATGAACACTGAAGCTTTCTTT
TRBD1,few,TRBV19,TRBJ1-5,CASSGLDRERGQPQHF,TGTGCCAGTAGTGGACTGGACAGGGAAAGGGGTCAGCCCCAGCATTTT
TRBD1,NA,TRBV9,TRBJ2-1,CASSETGVYNEQFF,TGTGCCAGCAGCGAGACAGGGGTCTACAATGAGCAGTTCTTC
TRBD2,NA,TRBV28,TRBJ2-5,CASTLGGTPETQYF,TGTGCCAGCACCCTGGGGGGGACTCCAGAGACCCAGTACTTC
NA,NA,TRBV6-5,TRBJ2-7,CASSLTWSEQYF,TGTGCCAGCAGTCTTACCTGGAGCGAGCAGTACTTC
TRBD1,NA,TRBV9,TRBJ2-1,CASSVAGQGGGGQFF,TGTGCCAGCAGCGTAGCAGGACAGGGGGGAGGTGGGCAGTTCTTC
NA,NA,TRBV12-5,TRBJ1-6,CASGLADRIGSPLHF,TGTGCTAGTGGTTTGGCCGACAGGATTGGGTCACCCCTCCACTTT
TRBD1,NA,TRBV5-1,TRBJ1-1,CASSFLTGKNTEAFF,TGCGCCAGCAGCTTTTTGACAGGGAAGAACACTGAAGCTTTCTTT
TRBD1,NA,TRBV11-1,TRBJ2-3,CASSLAPQGAGDTQYF,TGTGCCAGCAGCTTAGCGCCCCAGGGGGCAGGAGATACGCAGTATTTT
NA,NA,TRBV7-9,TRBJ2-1,CASSLGWSSYNEQFF,TGTGCCAGCAGCTTAGGTTGGAGCTCCTACAATGAGCAGTTCTTC
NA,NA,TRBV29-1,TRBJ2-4,CSVEDGRGKAKNIQYF,TGCAGCGTTGAAGATGGAAGAGGAAAGGCCAAAAACATTCAGTACTTC
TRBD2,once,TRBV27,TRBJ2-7,CASSLSTSGGSLREQYF,TGTGCCAGCAGTTTATCCACTAGCGGGGGCTCACTACGCGAGCAGTACTTC
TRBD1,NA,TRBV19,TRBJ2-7,CASSDRGFYEQYF,TGTGCCAGTAGCGACAGGGGGTTCTACGAGCAGTACTTC
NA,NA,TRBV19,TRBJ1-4,CASSTRFGLNEKLFF,TGTGCCAGTAGTACCAGGTTTGGCCTTAATGAAAAACTGTTTTTT
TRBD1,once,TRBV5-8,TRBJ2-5,CASSEDRQETQYF,TGTGCCAGCAGCGAGGACAGGCAAGAGACCCAGTACTTC
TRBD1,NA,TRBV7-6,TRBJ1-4,CASSLDGTGGTNEKLFF,TGTGCCAGCAGCCTCGACGGGACAGGGGGGACTAATGAAAAACTGTTTTTT
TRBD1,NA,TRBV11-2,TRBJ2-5,CASSRDRGETQYF,TGTGCCAGCAGCAGAGACAGGGGCGAGACCCAGTACTTC
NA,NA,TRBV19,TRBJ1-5,CASSKGGFNQPQHF,TGTGCCAGTAGTAAGGGGGGGTTCAATCAGCCCCAGCATTTT
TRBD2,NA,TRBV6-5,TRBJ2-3,CASSSGTSGWNTQYF,TGTGCCAGCAGTTCAGGGACTAGTGGGTGGAATACGCAGTATTTT
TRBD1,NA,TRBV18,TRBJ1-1,CASSPPAQGVVGAFF,TGTGCCAGCTCACCTCCAGCTCAGGGGGTGGTAGGCGCTTTCTTT
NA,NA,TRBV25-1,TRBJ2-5,CASSTSPGEYEQYF,NA
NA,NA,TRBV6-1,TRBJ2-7,CASSENAGNEQYF,TGTGCCAGCAGTGAAAACGCAGGGAACGAGCAGTACTTC
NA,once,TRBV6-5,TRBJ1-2,CAGTAGWYGYTF,TGTGCCGGCACGGCAGGATGGTATGGCTACACCTTC
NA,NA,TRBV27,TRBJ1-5,CASSGYQGHQPQHF,TGTGCCAGCAGTGGATACCAGGGGCATCAGCCCCAGCATTTT
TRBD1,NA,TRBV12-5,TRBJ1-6,CASGDTGGGSPLHF,TGTGCTAGTGGTGACACAGGGGGAGGTTCACCCCTCCACTTT
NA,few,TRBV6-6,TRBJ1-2,CASSFGQGNYGYTF,TGTGCCAGCAGTTTTGGGCAGGGTAACTATGGCTACACCTTC
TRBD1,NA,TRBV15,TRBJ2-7,CATSRATGQAGYEQYF,TGTGCCACCAGCAGAGCCACGGGACAGGCAGGCTACGAGCAGTACTTC
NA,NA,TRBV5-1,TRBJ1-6,CASSPVSSSYNSPLHF,TGCGCCAGCAGCCCCGTTTCGAGCTCCTATAATTCACCCCTCCACTTT
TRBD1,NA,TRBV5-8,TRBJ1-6,CASTVQGADNSPLHF,TGTGCCAGCACCGTACAGGGGGCGGATAATTCACCCCTCCACTTT
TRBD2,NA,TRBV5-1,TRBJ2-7,CASSLWTSGAYEQYF,TGCGCCAGCAGCTTGTGGACTAGCGGGGCCTACGAGCAGTACTTC
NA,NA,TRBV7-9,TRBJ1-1,CASSYREGSNTEAFF,TGTGCCAGCAGCTATCGGGAAGGCTCGAACACTGAAGCTTTCTTT
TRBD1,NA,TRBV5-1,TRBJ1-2,CASSGTGGLNDGYTF,TGCGCCAGCAGCGGGACAGGGGGCTTAAACGATGGCTACACCTTC